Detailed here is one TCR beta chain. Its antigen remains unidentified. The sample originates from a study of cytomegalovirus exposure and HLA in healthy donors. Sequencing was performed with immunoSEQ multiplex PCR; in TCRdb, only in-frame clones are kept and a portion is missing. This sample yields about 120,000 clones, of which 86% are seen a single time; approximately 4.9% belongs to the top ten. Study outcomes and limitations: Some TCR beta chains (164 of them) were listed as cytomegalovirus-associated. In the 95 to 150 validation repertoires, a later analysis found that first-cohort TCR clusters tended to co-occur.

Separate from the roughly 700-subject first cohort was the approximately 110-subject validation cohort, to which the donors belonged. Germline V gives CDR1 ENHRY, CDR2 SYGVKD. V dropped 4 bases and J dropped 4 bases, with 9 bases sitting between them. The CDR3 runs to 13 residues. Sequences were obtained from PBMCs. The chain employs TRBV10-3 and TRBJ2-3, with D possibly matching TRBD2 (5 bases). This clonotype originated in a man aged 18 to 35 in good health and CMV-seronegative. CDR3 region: CAISAREADTQYF. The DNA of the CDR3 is TGTGCCATCAGTGCCCGGGAAGCAGATACGCAGTATTTT.